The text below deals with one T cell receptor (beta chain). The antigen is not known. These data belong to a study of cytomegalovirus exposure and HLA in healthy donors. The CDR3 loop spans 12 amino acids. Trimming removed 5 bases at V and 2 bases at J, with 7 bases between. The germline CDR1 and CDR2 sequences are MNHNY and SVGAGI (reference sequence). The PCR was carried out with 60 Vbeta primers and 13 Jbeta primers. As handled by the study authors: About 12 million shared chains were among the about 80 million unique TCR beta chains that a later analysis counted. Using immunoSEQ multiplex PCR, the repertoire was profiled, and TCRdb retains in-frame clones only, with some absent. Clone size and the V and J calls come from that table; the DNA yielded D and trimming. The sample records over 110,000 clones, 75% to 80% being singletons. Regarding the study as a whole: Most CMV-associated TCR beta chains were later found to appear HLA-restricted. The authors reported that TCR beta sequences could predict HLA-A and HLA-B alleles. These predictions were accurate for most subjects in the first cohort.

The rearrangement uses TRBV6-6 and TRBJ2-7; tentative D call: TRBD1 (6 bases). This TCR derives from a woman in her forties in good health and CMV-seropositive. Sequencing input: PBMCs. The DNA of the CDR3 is TGTGCCAGCAGTGGGGACACCTACGAGCAGTACTTC. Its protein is CASSGDTYEQYF.